The 30 T cell receptor beta chains below all came from one sample that was sequenced in a study of blood T cell repertoires in COVID-19. Sequencing was performed with immunoSEQ multiplex PCR; in TCRdb, only in-frame clones are kept and a portion is missing. This table has about 170,000 clones, 80% to 95% appearing once. Sequencing was carried out using peripheral blood. These receptors all stem from a man aged 30 to 45 with COVID-19, enrolled during active disease.

The chain recombines TRBV29-1 with TRBJ1-1; D is unresolved. Germline CDR1 SQVTM, CDR2 ANQGSEA. CDR3 length equals 13 residues. V shed 4 bases and J shed 0 bases, with 9 bases lying between them. In DNA form, the CDR3 reads TGCAGCGTTGCGGCCGACATGAACACTGAAGCTTTCTTT. Amino acids: CSVAADMNTEAFF.

The chain is built from TRBV28 and TRBJ1-2; D not resolved. This CDR3 has 13 residues. Germline V gene sequence: CDR1 MDHEN, CDR2 SYDVKM. Trimming stripped 6 bases from V and 7 bases from J, with 15 bases between. Here the CDR3 reads CASSPQRVLGYTF. CDR3 nucleotide sequence: TGTGCCAGCAGCCCTCAACGAGTACTTGGCTACACCTTC.

This clone has just one count. J is TRBJ2-1 and V is TRBV27, with 9 bases lining up with TRBD1. The junction had 13 bases not matched to a gene; V was cut back by 1 base and J by 6 bases. Germline-derived CDR1 and CDR2 are MNHEY and SMNVEV (reference sequence). The CDR3 is 18 residues long. CDR3 sequence reads: CASSLYPSGQGQGNEQFF. CDR3 DNA: TGTGCCAGCAGTTTATACCCGTCTGGACAGGGGCAGGGCAATGAGCAGTTCTTC.

The chain is built from TRBV7-2 and TRBJ1-2; tentatively, D is TRBD1 (6 bases). The CDR3 runs to 17 residues. The ends were cut back, 4 bases at V and 3 bases at J, with 21 bases in the middle. Germline V gene data show CDR1 as SGHTA and CDR2 as FQGNSA. CDR3: CASSSRGSRPGDYGYTF. The CDR3 DNA reads TGTGCCAGCAGCTCCCGTGGCAGTAGGCCAGGGGACTATGGCTACACCTTC.

The chain combines TRBV11-2 with TRBJ2-1, with 7 bases that match TRBD2. The CDR3 is 15 residues long. The germline gives CDR1 SGHAT, CDR2 FQNNGV. With 5 bases clipped from V and 7 bases from J, the junction kept 11 bases outside the gene matches. The CDR3 bases are TGTGCCAGCAGCCCACCGGGACTACCCAGAAATGAGCAGTTCTTC. Its protein product is CASSPPGLPRNEQFF.

The chain uses TRBV29-1 and TRBJ1-3; 7 bases align to TRBD1. V lost 4 bases to trimming and J lost 4 bases; unmatched junction nucleotides: 4. This CDR3 spans 13 amino acids. Germline V gene lookup returns CDR1 SQVTM and CDR2 ANQGSEA. CDR3 sequence (DNA): TGCAGCGTTGGGCAGGGGGTCGGAAACACCATATATTTT. This sequence encodes CSVGQGVGNTIYF.

The genes are TRBV11-3 and TRBJ2-2; 9 positions match TRBD1. Germline V gene sequence: CDR1 SGHNT, CDR2 YENEEA. The V and J ends lost 0 bases and 3 bases, in that order; junction bases with no gene match: 5. This CDR3 contains 17 residues. The CDR3 DNA is TGTGCCAGCAGCTTAGATTGGAGACAGGGGGACACCGGGGAGCTGTTTTTT. The encoded protein is CASSLDWRQGDTGELFF.

The rearrangement joins TRBV6-5 to TRBJ2-3; TRBD1 matches at 9 bases. The CDR3 is 13 amino acids. Germline lookup yields CDR1 MNHEY and CDR2 SVGAGI. The V gene end was trimmed by 10 bases and the J gene end by 4 bases; junction bases not matched to a gene: 6. CDR3 nucleotides: TGTGCCACGGGACAGGGAAACGCAGATACGCAGTATTTT. Its translation: CATGQGNADTQYF.

This chain links TRBV7-7 with TRBJ2-1; possible D gene TRBD2, 5 bases. The V end was cut by 0 bases, the J end by 7 bases, with 13 bases between. This CDR3 has 15 residues. Germline V gives CDR1 SSHAT, CDR2 FNYEAQ (reference sequence). The CDR3 region is CASSLAGEPQNEQFF. CDR3 bases: TGTGCCAGCAGCTTAGCGGGAGAGCCTCAAAATGAGCAGTTCTTC.

The chain couples TRBV10-3 to TRBJ2-5, with D possibly being TRBD1 (6 bases). Germline V gives CDR1 ENHRY, CDR2 SYGVKD. The CDR3 covers 13 residues. The V gene lost 7 bases and the J gene lost 5 bases, with 14 bases spanning the gap. DNA for the CDR3: TGTGCCATCAATTCACAGGGAACCGAGACCCAGTACTTC. Its protein is CAINSQGTETQYF.

The DNA of the CDR3 is TGCGCCAGCAGCCAAGATTACGGGGGGAGTGATACGCAGTATTTT. Encoded protein: CASSQDYGGSDTQYF. The chain recombines TRBV4-3 with TRBJ2-3; TRBD2 matches 7 bases. CDR3 size: 15 residues. The germline V gene encodes CDR1 LGHNA and CDR2 YSLEER. J gave up 6 bases and V 0 bases, and 6 bases lay outside the gene matches.

V is TRBV5-1 and J is TRBJ1-5; D ambiguous. The germline CDR1 and CDR2 sequences are SGHRS and YFSETQ. The length of the CDR3 is 15 residues. The ends were cut back, 0 bases at V and 2 bases at J, with 9 bases in the middle. The CDR3, as DNA: TGCGCCAGCAGCTTGGGTCCGGAGGGCAATCAGCCCCAGCATTTT. The encoded protein is CASSLGPEGNQPQHF.

This chain uses TRBV4-3 with TRBJ2-3, with 9 bases fitting TRBD2. Germline loops: CDR1 LGHNA, CDR2 YSLEER. The junction had 19 bases not matched to a gene; V was cut back by 0 bases and J by 6 bases. The CDR3 loop spans 20 amino acids. CDR3 protein: CASSQETVSVIAGVTDTQYF. The CDR3 region has the DNA TGCGCCAGCAGCCAAGAGACCGTCTCGGTTATAGCGGGGGTAACCGATACGCAGTATTTT.

The rearrangement links TRBV3-1 (or the pseudogene TRBV3-2) to TRBJ1-2; the D gene is possibly TRBD1 (6 bases). CDR3 length: 14 amino acids. Germline CDR1 and CDR2: LGHDT and YNNKEL (reference sequence). Deletions cut 4 bases from V and 6 bases from J, with 15 bases between. CDR3 DNA: TGTGCCAGCAGCCCCCTGACAGGAATTGATGGCTACACCTTC. This translates into CASSPLTGIDGYTF.

The chain links TRBV19 to TRBJ1-6; 7 bases are a match to TRBD1. Trimming cost V 5 bases and J 0 bases; bases outside gene matches: 7. The CDR3 runs 17 residues. Germline CDR1 reads LNHDA; CDR2 reads SQIVND (reference sequence). The CDR3 reads CASSEGQLSSYNSPLHF. The CDR3 bases are TGTGCCAGTAGTGAGGGACAGTTAAGCTCCTATAATTCACCCCTCCACTTT.

The chain links TRBV27 to TRBJ1-5; 7 nucleotides align to TRBD1. The CDR3 sequence is 14 residues long. Germline V CDR1 and CDR2: MNHEY, SMNVEV (reference sequence). Trimming at V came to 6 bases and at J to 2 bases, leaving 4 bases not matched to a gene. In nucleotides, the CDR3 is TGTGCCAGCAGATCCGGGACAGGCAATCAGCCCCAGCATTTT. Its translation is CASRSGTGNQPQHF.

The chain employs TRBV7-3 and TRBJ2-7; the match to TRBD2 covers 8 bases. After removal of 4 bases from V and 2 bases from J, the junction contained 4 bases not matched to a gene. The CDR3 sequence is 14 residues long. Germline V gene sequence: CDR1 SGHTA, CDR2 FQGTGA. The DNA of the CDR3 is TGTGCCAGCAGCTCGAGTAGCGGGACCTACGAGCAGTACTTC. Its translation: CASSSSSGTYEQYF.

The gene calls are TRBV7-2 and TRBJ2-1; D may be TRBD2 (5 bases). Trimming pared 3 bases from V and 6 bases from J, leaving 12 bases between. The CDR3 totals 14 residues. The V gene's germline CDR1 is SGHTA and CDR2 FQGNSA. The CDR3 nucleotides are TGTGCCAGCAGCTTTGGGTCGCGGGCCAATGAGCAGTTCTTC. This gives the protein CASSFGSRANEQFF.

This chain joins TRBV28 and TRBJ1-1, with a tentative D call TRBD1 (6 bases). The CDR3 sequence is 12 residues long. V was pared by 7 bases and J by 9 bases, with 15 bases between. From germline, CDR1 is MDHEN and CDR2 SYDVKM. The CDR3 DNA follows: TGTGCCAGCACCTCGGACAGCCGCAAAGCTTTCTTT. It yields the protein CASTSDSRKAFF.

The gene calls are TRBV5-5 and TRBJ2-3; possibly TRBD1 for D (5 bases). This CDR3 has 15 amino acids. The V end lost 4 bases, the J end lost 4 bases, and 16 bases lay between the germline ends. Germline V gene sequence: CDR1 SGHKS, CDR2 YYEKEE (reference sequence). The CDR3 nucleotides are TGTGCCAGCAGCCAACAGGTGGTTTGGGCAGATACGCAGTATTTT. Translation gives CASSQQVVWADTQYF.

This chain joins TRBV27 and TRBJ2-7; TRBD2 matches at 8 bases. Trimming removed 3 bases from V and 3 bases from J; junction bases left unmatched: 7. In germline, CDR1 is MNHEY, CDR2 SMNVEV (reference sequence). The CDR3 runs 15 residues. CDR3: CASSFFSGVYYEQYF. The CDR3 DNA is TGTGCCAGCAGTTTCTTTAGCGGGGTATACTACGAGCAGTACTTC.

The chain carries TRBV30 and TRBJ1-5; D is uncertain. The CDR3 is 14 residues long. Trimming left V 2 bases short and J 0 bases short, with 8 bases between. The germline V gene has CDR1 GTSNPN and CDR2 SVGIG (reference sequence). CDR3 bases: TGTGCCTGGAGTCCAGTTAATAGCAATCAGCCCCAGCATTTT. Translation gives CAWSPVNSNQPQHF.

The rearrangement joins TRBV9 to TRBJ2-7, with 9 nucleotides matching TRBD2. The CDR3 length is 15 residues. The J segment lost 2 bases and the V segment lost 0 bases, leaving 3 bases of the junction unmatched. Germline V gene sequence: CDR1 SGDLS, CDR2 YYNGEE. For the CDR3, the DNA is TGTGCCAGCAGCGTAGATCCTAGCGGGACCTACGAGCAGTACTTC. It translates to CASSVDPSGTYEQYF. Filled out from reference TRBV9 and TRBJ2-7, the complete variable domain reads DSGVTQTPKHLITATGQRVTLRCSPRSGDLSVYWYQQSLDQGLQFLIQYYNGEERAKGNILERFSAQQFPDLHSELNLSSLELGDSALYFCASSVDPSGTYEQYFGPGTRLTVT.

The chain carries TRBV27 and TRBJ2-6; 8 nucleotides line up with TRBD1. This CDR3 is 18 amino acids long. Losses at the gene ends were 2 bases for V and 0 bases for J; bases not matched to a gene: 6. CDR1 is MNHEY and CDR2 is SMNVEV in the germline V gene (reference sequence). The CDR3 loop reads CASSLAGTGFSGANVLTF. The CDR3 DNA reads TGTGCCAGCAGTTTAGCCGGGACAGGCTTCTCTGGGGCCAACGTCCTGACTTTC. The whole variable domain, filled in from reference TRBV27 and TRBJ2-6, reads EAQVTQNPRYLITVTGKKLTVTCSQNMNHEYMSWYRQDPGLGLRQIYYSMNVEVTDKGDVPEGYKVSRKEKRNFPLILESPSPNQTSLYFCASSLAGTGFSGANVLTFGAGSRLTVL.

This rearrangement joins TRBV7-2 to TRBJ2-5; D may be TRBD2 (5 bases). From germline, CDR1 is SGHTA and CDR2 FQGNSA. CDR3 length: 16 amino acids. V dropped 4 bases and J dropped 4 bases, with 19 bases sitting between them. The CDR3 region has the DNA TGTGCCAGCAGCTCCCAACCTAGAGGGCTGGGAGAGACCCAGTACTTC. It codes for CASSSQPRGLGETQYF. The full variable domain, with the rest looked up from reference TRBV7-2 and TRBJ2-5, is GAGVSQSPSNKVTEKGKDVELRCDPISGHTALYWYRQSLGQGLEFLIYFQGNSAPDKSGLPSDRFSAERTGGSVSTLTIQRTQQEDSAVYLCASSSQPRGLGETQYFGPGTRLLVL.

This sequence joins TRBV5-4 and TRBJ1-6; TRBD1 matches at 7 bases. The CDR3 length is 15 residues. The ends lost 4 bases at V and 7 bases at J; junction bases unmatched: 8. Germline V gene lookup returns CDR1 SGHNT and CDR2 YYREEE (reference sequence). As DNA, the CDR3 is TGTGCCAGCAGCCGAGCAGGGGGTGACAATTCACCCCTCCACTTT. This codes for CASSRAGGDNSPLHF.

The chain employs TRBV4-3 and TRBJ2-2; 8 bases match TRBD2. Germline V gives CDR1 LGHNA, CDR2 YSLEER. CDR3 length: 17 residues. Trimming at V came to 6 bases and at J to 6 bases, leaving 15 bases not matched to a gene. Here the CDR3 DNA reads TGCGCCAGCAGTTTCCGGATTGGTAGCGGGACGGCCGGGGAGCTGTTTTTT. Protein product: CASSFRIGSGTAGELFF.

This clone was detected only once. The chain carries TRBV7-2 and TRBJ2-3; TRBD2 agrees at 9 bases. The V gene end was trimmed by 3 bases and the J gene end by 5 bases; junction bases not matched to a gene: 6. Germline V gives CDR1 SGHTA, CDR2 FQGNSA. This CDR3 has 15 residues. Written as DNA, the CDR3 is TGTGCCAGCAGCTTTAGCGGGGGAGCTGTAGATACGCAGTATTTT. Its translation is CASSFSGGAVDTQYF.

The chain carries TRBV28 and TRBJ2-7; tentative D call: TRBD2 (6 bases). CDR3 size: 15 residues. CDR1 is MDHEN, CDR2 SYDVKM, per germline. V shed 5 bases and J shed 2 bases, with 16 bases lying between them. This chain's CDR3 is CASSAPGTLTYEQYF. DNA of the CDR3: TGTGCCAGCAGTGCGCCCGGGACTTTAACCTACGAGCAGTACTTC.

The chain recombines TRBV3-1 (or the pseudogene TRBV3-2) with TRBJ1-4; 9 bases match TRBD1. Germline CDR1 is LGHDT and CDR2 is YNNKEL (reference sequence). The CDR3 is 16 residues long. With V trimmed by 4 bases and J by 7 bases, 10 bases remained unmatched. The CDR3 DNA reads TGTGCCAGCAGCCCACACGGGACAGGGTCAAGTGAAAAACTGTTTTTT. Translated: CASSPHGTGSSEKLFF.